This is a list of T cell receptor beta chains from one sample in a study of blood T cells in healthy people across ages. TCRdb used MiXCR to reprocess the 5' RACE reads, holding one entry per CDR3 protein. Of 600,000 to 800,000 distinct CDR3 sequences in the sample, around 21% were seen once. Sequenced sample: blood. The receptors here all came from a man in his 70s in good health. Both conserved end residues are part of each CDR3. The D gene is left open where the match is weak. Clone size, where shown, is once, few, many, or a class for clones that have expanded.

size	J	V	D	CDR3	DNA
NA	TRBJ2-5	TRBV6-5	TRBD2	CASSYGVAGQETQYF	TGTGCCAGCAGTTACGGGGTAGCGGGACAAGAGACCCAGTACTTC
NA	TRBJ2-2	TRBV11-1	NA	CASSAVLGELFF	TGTGCCAGCAGCGCAGTGCTGGGGGAGCTGTTTTTT
NA	TRBJ2-4	TRBV20-1	NA	CSALPASWGDIQYF	TGCAGTGCACTCCCAGCGTCGTGGGGAGACATTCAGTACTTC
few	TRBJ2-7	TRBV3-1	TRBD2	CASSQSSGLYEQYF	TGTGCCAGCAGCCAATCTAGCGGCCTGTACGAGCAGTACTTC
NA	TRBJ1-5	TRBV4-1	TRBD1	CASSQVPGTGGSQPQHF	TGCGCCAGCAGCCAAGTTCCCGGGACAGGGGGTAGTCAGCCCCAGCATTTT
NA	TRBJ2-4	TRBV7-2	NA	CASSVLAGSSKNIQYF	TGTGCCAGCAGCGTACTGGCGGGATCTTCCAAAAACATTCAGTACTTC
few	TRBJ2-5	TRBV7-2	NA	CASSFEGTLGETQYF	TGTGCCAGCAGCTTCGAGGGGACACTGGGAGAGACCCAGTACTTC
few	TRBJ2-5	TRBV20-1	TRBD1	CSASRTGDQETQYF	TGCAGTGCCTCACGGACAGGGGACCAAGAGACCCAGTACTTC
NA	TRBJ2-2	TRBV7-3	NA	CASSLTGAANTGELFF	TGTGCCAGCAGCTTAACGGGGGCGGCGAACACCGGGGAGCTGTTTTTT
few	TRBJ2-1	TRBV29-1	NA	CSVTFRGPLLLGNEQFF	TGCAGCGTTACTTTCAGGGGTCCTTTACTACTAGGCAATGAGCAGTTCTTC
NA	TRBJ1-2	TRBV12-3/TRBV12-4	NA	CASSVALYGYTF	TGTGCCAGCAGCGTAGCGCTCTATGGCTACACCTTC
many	TRBJ2-6	TRBV12-3/TRBV12-4	NA	CASKTGPSGANVLTF	TGTGCCAGTAAAACAGGACCCTCTGGGGCCAACGTCCTGACTTTC
NA	TRBJ2-3	TRBV7-2	NA	CASSTGTSPDTQYF	TGTGCCAGCAGCACCGGGACTTCACCAGATACGCAGTATTTT
few	TRBJ2-4	TRBV6-1	NA	CASSRPPDSRILAKNIQYF	TGTGCCAGCAGTCGCCCCCCGGACAGCCGCATACTAGCCAAAAACATTCAGTACTTC
few	TRBJ2-6	TRBV4-3	NA	CASSQAFGANVLTF	TGCGCCAGCAGCCAAGCCTTCGGGGCCAACGTCCTGACTTTC
NA	TRBJ2-5	TRBV15	TRBD2	CATSMLAGKQETQYF	TGTGCCACCAGCATGCTAGCGGGGAAACAAGAGACCCAGTACTTC
NA	TRBJ2-1	TRBV10-1	NA	CASSEYRDSGEQFF	TGCGCCAGCAGTGAATACCGGGACTCGGGAGAGCAGTTCTTC
NA	TRBJ1-3	TRBV29-1	NA	CSVEKPGSGNTIYF	TGCAGCGTCGAAAAACCAGGCTCTGGAAACACCATATATTTT